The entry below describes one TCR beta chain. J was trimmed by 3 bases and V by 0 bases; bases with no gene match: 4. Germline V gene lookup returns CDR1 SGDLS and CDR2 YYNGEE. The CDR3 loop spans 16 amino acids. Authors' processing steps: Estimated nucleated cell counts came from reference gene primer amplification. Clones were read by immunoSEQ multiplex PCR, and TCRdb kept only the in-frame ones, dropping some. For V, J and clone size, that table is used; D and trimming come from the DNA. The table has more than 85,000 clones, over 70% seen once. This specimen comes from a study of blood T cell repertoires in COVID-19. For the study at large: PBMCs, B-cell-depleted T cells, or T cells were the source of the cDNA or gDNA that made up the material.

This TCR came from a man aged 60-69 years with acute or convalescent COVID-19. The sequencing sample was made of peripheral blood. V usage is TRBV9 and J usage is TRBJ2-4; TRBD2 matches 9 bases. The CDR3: CASSVVAGGGKNIQYF. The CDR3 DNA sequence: TGTGCCAGCAGCGTAGTTGCGGGAGGGGGCAAAAACATTCAGTACTTC.